Below, 21 T cell receptor beta chains from the same sample are listed, as sequenced in a study of CXCR3-negative and CXCR3-positive naive CD8 T cells. Regarding the study as a whole: Higher TRB CDR3 hydrophobicity marked CXCR3-positive naive cells relative to CXCR3-negative naive cells.

TRB cDNA libraries were made by UMI-labeled 5' RACE. TCRdb reworked the 5' RACE reads into one entry per CDR3 protein, no DNA. Found here are about 150,000 distinct CDR3 sequences; the top ten clones hold 0.45% to 0.55%. These receptors' antigens are unknown. Input material: naive CXCR3+ CD8+ T cells from blood. Subset defined: CD45RO-CCR7+CD27+CD95- naive CD8+ T cells expressing CXCR3 (TNR3+). These receptor sequences come from a human donor in good health. Some clones in this sample may be carry-over from other donors' samples.

The chain's CDR3 is CASSSKNTDTQYF. The V call is TRBV5-1, the J call TRBJ2-3. Germline lookup yields CDR1 SGHRS and CDR2 YFSETQ. The length of the CDR3 is 13 residues.

This chain joins TRBV29-1 and TRBJ1-3. CDR1 SQVTM and CDR2 ANQGSEA come from the germline V gene. The CDR3 is 16 amino acids. The CDR3 sequence is CSAHAAGERSGNTIYF.

The CDR3 protein is CASSLPAGGETQYF. The chain recombines TRBV5-1 with TRBJ2-5. The CDR3 has 14 amino acids. The germline CDR1 and CDR2 sequences are SGHRS and YFSETQ.

The chain couples TRBV28 to TRBJ1-1; the D gene TCRdb calls, TRBD1, cannot be checked with no DNA. CDR1 is MDHEN and CDR2 is SYDVKM in the germline V gene. The CDR3 consists of 15 residues. The CDR3: CASSLSGAVGTEAFF.

The V call is TRBV7-6, the J call TRBJ2-7; TCRdb's D call of TRBD1 is untestable without DNA. The CDR3 is made up of 14 amino acids. CDR1 and CDR2 from the germline V gene are SGHVS and FNYEAQ. The CDR3 protein is CASSLGGRSYEQYF.

This chain connects TRBV28 to TRBJ2-1. Germline CDR1 is MDHEN and CDR2 is SYDVKM. There are 11 residues in the CDR3. The CDR3: CASSVANEQFF.

V is TRBV11-2 and J is TRBJ2-3; checking the TCRdb D call of TRBD2 is not possible without DNA. Germline CDR1 SGHAT, CDR2 FQNNGV. The CDR3 has 18 residues. This CDR3 reads CASSLGSASGGWTDTQYF.

This chain links TRBV28 with TRBJ2-7. Per germline, CDR1 MDHEN and CDR2 SYDVKM. This CDR3 is built from 16 residues. CDR3: CASSWRIESISYEQYF.

The CDR3 sequence: CASSDRGAGYGSYNEQFF. The chain recombines TRBV2 with TRBJ2-1; TCRdb's D gene call, TRBD1, goes unchecked for lack of DNA. This CDR3 is built from 18 residues. CDR1 SNHLY and CDR2 FYNNEI come from the germline V gene. Complete variable domain (other parts from reference TRBV2 and TRBJ2-1): EPEVTQTPSHQVTQMGQEVILRCVPISNHLYFYWYRQILGQKVEFLVSFYNNEISEKSEIFDDQFSVERPDGSNFTLKIRSTKLEDSAMYFCASSDRGAGYGSYNEQFFGPGTRLTVL.

This chain connects TRBV28 to TRBJ2-7; no DNA is available, so the TRBD2 call from TCRdb remains unchecked. The CDR3 runs 14 residues. CDR1 and CDR2 (germline): MDHEN, SYDVKM. This chain's CDR3 is CASRVLAGGYEQYF. The complete variable domain, with remaining parts taken from reference TRBV28 and TRBJ2-7, reads DVKVTQSSRYLVKRTGEKVFLECVQDMDHENMFWYRQDPGLGLRLIYFSYDVKMKEKGDIPEGYSVSREKKERFSLILESASTNQTSMYLCASRVLAGGYEQYFGPGTRLTVT.

The rearrangement uses TRBV6-2 or TRBV6-3 and TRBJ2-5; TCRdb selects TRBD2, and the lack of DNA leaves this call unchecked. The CDR3 extends over 15 amino acids. Germline V gives CDR1 MNHEY, CDR2 SVGEGT. CDR3 residues: CASSHPGGRIETQYF.

The chain joins TRBV9 to TRBJ2-1; TCRdb's D call of TRBD2 is untestable without DNA. Germline values: CDR1 SGDLS, CDR2 YYNGEE. There are 15 residues in the CDR3. The CDR3 loop is CASSPTSGNDNEQFF.

J is TRBJ2-3 and V is TRBV29-1; as DNA is missing, the TRBD2 call by TCRdb cannot be tested. The CDR3 is 15 residues long. Germline values: CDR1 SQVTM, CDR2 ANQGSEA. CDR3 amino acids: CSVVFSGSPRDTQYF.

The chain combines TRBV27 with TRBJ2-7; TCRdb selects TRBD1, and the lack of DNA leaves this call unchecked. Germline loops: CDR1 MNHEY, CDR2 SMNVEV (reference sequence). CDR3 length: 16 amino acids. CDR3: CASSPGTGVGSYEQYF.

The chain is built from TRBV3-1 and TRBJ2-1; TCRdb's D call, TRBD1, is unchecked because there is no DNA. The CDR3 covers 16 residues. Looked up from germline, CDR1 is LGHDT and CDR2 is YNNKEL (reference sequence). The CDR3 loop is CASSPYKQGAYNEQFF.

The gene calls are TRBV3-1 and TRBJ2-7. Germline V CDR1 and CDR2: LGHDT, YNNKEL (reference sequence). This CDR3 is 17 amino acids long. CDR3 amino acids: CASSQIVTSGSSYEQYF.

The CDR3 sequence is CATSREWLGASTDTQYF. V is TRBV15 and J is TRBJ2-3. CDR1 and CDR2 (germline): LNHNV, YYDKDF (reference sequence). The CDR3 spans 17 residues.

The chain carries TRBV19 and TRBJ2-1; the TCRdb call, TRBD2, lacks DNA for checking. CDR3 length: 16 amino acids. The germline CDR1 and CDR2 sequences are LNHDA and SQIVND (reference sequence). The CDR3 region is CASSHLGGSSYNEQFF. Combining the CDR3 with reference TRBV19 and TRBJ2-1 gives the whole variable domain DGGITQSPKYLFRKEGQNVTLSCEQNLNHDAMYWYRQDPGQGLRLIYYSQIVNDFQKGDIAEGYSVSREKKESFPLTVTSAQKNPTAFYLCASSHLGGSSYNEQFFGPGTRLTVL.

This rearrangement joins TRBV4-2 to TRBJ1-1; the TCRdb call, TRBD1, lacks DNA for checking. The CDR3 is made up of 13 amino acids. The germline CDR1 and CDR2 sequences are LGHNA and YNFKEQ. The CDR3 loop reads CASSQVDRDSAFF.

The chain has TRBV5-1 and TRBJ1-1; lacking DNA, the TRBD1 call made by TCRdb goes unchecked. CDR1 SGHRS and CDR2 YFSETQ come from the germline V gene. The CDR3 is 14 amino acids. CDR3 loop: CASSPRTGNTEAFF. The whole variable domain, filled in from reference TRBV5-1 and TRBJ1-1, reads KAGVTQTPRYLIKTRGQQVTLSCSPISGHRSVSWYQQTPGQGLQFLFEYFSETQRNKGNFPGRFSGRQFSNSRSEMNVSTLELGDSALYLCASSPRTGNTEAFFGQGTRLTVV.

V and J are TRBV27 and TRBJ1-2; without DNA, the TCRdb call of TRBD1 cannot be checked. The CDR3 has 17 amino acids. Germline CDR1 MNHEY, CDR2 SMNVEV (reference sequence). The CDR3: CASRGKVPGSGIDGYTF.